This T cell receptor beta chain was retrieved from a study of blood T cell repertoires in COVID-19. Method: immunoSEQ multiplex PCR; TCRdb's copy keeps in-frame clones and lacks some. The sample includes approximately 46,000 clones, roughly 86% of them seen just once. V was clipped by 2 bases and J by 7 bases, with 18 bases between them. The V gene's germline CDR1 is LGHNA and CDR2 YNFKEQ. The CDR3 covers 15 residues. Source material: peripheral blood. The TCR originated in a man in his fifties or sixties with active or convalescent COVID-19. This chain connects TRBV4-2 to TRBJ2-7; a weak D match, TRBD2 (6 bases). The CDR3 is CASSQNGGAPGEQYF. The CDR3 DNA reads as TGTGCCAGCAGCCAAAACGGGGGTGCCCCGGGGGAGCAGTACTTC.